The T cell receptor (beta chain) under discussion was sequenced for a study of T cell repertoires in cytomegalovirus infection. The CDR3 is 16 residues long. V gave up 4 bases and J gave up 5 bases; unmatched junction bases: 15. Germline V gene data show CDR1 as SQVTM and CDR2 as ANQGSEA. MiXCR was run by TCRdb on the reads, yielding one entry per CDR3 protein. The data contain hundreds of thousands of distinct CDR3 sequences, approximately 25% of them singletons. Sequenced: CD8+ T cells from PBMCs. The gene calls are TRBV29-1 and TRBJ2-5; TRBD1 aligns across 8 bases. This receptor was taken from a human donor in good health (CMV status not recorded). Some clones in this sample may be carry-over from other donors' samples. The CDR3 sequence is CSVGSGGWGLGETQYF. For the CDR3, the DNA is TGCAGCGTTGGCTCAGGGGGCTGGGGTTTAGGGGAGACCCAGTACTTC. Full variable domain (remainder filled in from reference TRBV29-1 and TRBJ2-5): SAVISQKPSRDICQRGTSLTIQCQVDSQVTMMFWYRQQPGQSLTLIATANQGSEATYESGFVIDKFPISRPNLTFSTLTVSNMSPEDSSIYLCSVGSGGWGLGETQYFGPGTRLLVL.